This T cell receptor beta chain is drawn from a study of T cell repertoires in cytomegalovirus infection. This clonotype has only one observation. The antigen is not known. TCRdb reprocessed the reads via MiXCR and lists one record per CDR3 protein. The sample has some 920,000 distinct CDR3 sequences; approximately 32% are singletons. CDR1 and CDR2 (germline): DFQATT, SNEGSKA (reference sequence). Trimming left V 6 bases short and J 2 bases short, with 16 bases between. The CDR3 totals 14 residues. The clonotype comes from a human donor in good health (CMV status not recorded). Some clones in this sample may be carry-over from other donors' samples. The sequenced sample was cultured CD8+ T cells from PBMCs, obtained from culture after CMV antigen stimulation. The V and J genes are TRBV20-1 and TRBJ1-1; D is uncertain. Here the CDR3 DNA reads TGCAGTGCCCATTCAAAGGGTGGAAACACTGAAGCTTTCTTT. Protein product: CSAHSKGGNTEAFF.